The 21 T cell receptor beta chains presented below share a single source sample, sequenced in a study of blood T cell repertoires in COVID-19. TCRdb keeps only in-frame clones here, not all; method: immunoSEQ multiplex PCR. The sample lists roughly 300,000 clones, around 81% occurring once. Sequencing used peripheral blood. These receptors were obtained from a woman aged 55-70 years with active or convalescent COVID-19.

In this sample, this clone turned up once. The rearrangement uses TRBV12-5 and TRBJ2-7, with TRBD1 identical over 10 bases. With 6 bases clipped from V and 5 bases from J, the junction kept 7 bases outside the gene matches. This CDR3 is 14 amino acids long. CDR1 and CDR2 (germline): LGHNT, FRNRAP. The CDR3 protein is CASGGGQGWNEQYF. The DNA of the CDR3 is TGTGCTAGTGGCGGGGGACAGGGGTGGAACGAGCAGTACTTC.

CDR3: CATSDLVGVQFF. CDR3 in DNA: TGTGCCACCAGTGATTTGGTAGGAGTTCAGTTCTTC. The J gene is TRBJ2-1, the V gene TRBV24-1, with D hard to call. The V end lost 0 bases, the J end lost 13 bases, and 9 bases lay between the germline ends. The CDR3 extends over 12 amino acids. Germline assignment: CDR1 KGHDR and CDR2 SFDVKD.

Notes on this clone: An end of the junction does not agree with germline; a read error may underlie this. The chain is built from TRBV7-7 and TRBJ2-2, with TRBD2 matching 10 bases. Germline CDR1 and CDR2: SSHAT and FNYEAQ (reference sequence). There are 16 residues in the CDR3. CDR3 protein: CASRFLAGENTGELFF. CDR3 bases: TGTGCTAGCAGATTCCTAGCGGGGGAGAACACCGGGGAGCTGTTTTTT.

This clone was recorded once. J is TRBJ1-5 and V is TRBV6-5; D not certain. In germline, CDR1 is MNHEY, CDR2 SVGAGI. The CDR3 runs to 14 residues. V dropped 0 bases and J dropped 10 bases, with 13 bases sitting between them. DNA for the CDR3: TGTGCCAGCAGTTACTCCGATGGGAGCGGTCCCCAGCATTTT. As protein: CASSYSDGSGPQHF.

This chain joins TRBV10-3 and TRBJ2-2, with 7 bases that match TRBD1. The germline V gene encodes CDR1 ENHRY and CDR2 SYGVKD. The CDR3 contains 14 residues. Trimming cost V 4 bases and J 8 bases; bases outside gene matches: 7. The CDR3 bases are TGTGCCATCAGTGTGGGACAGACCTTAGGGGAGCTGTTTTTT. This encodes CAISVGQTLGELFF.

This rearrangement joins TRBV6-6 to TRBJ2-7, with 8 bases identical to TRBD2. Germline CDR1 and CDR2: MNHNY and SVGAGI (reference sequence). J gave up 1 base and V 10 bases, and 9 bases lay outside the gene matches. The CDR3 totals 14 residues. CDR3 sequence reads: CATGDPGGSYEQYF. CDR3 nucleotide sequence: TGTGCCACCGGCGACCCGGGGGGGTCCTACGAGCAGTACTTC.

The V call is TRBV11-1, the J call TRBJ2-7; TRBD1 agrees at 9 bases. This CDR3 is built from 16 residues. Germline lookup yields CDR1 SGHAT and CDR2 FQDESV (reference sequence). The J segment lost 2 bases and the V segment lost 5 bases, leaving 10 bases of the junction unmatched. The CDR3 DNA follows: TGTGCCAGCAGCCTAAAGAGGGGACAGGGCGCCTACGAGCAGTACTTC. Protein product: CASSLKRGQGAYEQYF. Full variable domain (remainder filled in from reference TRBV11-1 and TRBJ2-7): EAEVAQSPRYKITEKSQAVAFWCDPISGHATLYWYRQILGQGPELLVQFQDESVVDDSQLPKDRFSAERLKGVDSTLKIQPAELGDSAMYLCASSLKRGQGAYEQYFGPGTRLTVT.

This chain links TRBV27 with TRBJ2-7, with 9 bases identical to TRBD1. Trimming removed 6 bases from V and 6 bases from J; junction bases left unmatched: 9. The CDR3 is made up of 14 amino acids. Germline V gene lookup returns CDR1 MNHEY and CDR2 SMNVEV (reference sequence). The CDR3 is CASRSGTGSGEQYF. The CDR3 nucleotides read TGTGCCAGCAGATCCGGGACAGGGTCCGGCGAGCAGTACTTC.

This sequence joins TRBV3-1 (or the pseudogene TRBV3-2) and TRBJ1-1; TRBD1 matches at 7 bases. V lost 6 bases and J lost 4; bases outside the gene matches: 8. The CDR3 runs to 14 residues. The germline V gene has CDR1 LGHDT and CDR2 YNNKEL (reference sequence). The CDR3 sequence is CASSPRGRGTEAFF. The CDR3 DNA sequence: TGTGCCAGCAGTCCAAGGGGGCGAGGCACTGAAGCTTTCTTT.

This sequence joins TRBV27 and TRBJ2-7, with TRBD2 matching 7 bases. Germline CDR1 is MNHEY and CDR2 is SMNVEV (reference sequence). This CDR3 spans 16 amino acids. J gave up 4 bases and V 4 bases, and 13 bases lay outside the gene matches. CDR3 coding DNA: TGTGCCAGCAGTTCGGGGGGTGTTCGGGTAGGGTACGAGCAGTACTTC. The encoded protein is CASSSGGVRVGYEQYF.

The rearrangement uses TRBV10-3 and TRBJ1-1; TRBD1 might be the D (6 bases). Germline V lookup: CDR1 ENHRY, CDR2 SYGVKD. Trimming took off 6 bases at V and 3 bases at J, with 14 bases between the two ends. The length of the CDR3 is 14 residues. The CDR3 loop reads CAIRGGAEDTEAFF. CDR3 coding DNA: TGTGCCATCAGGGGGGGGGCTGAGGACACTGAAGCTTTCTTT.

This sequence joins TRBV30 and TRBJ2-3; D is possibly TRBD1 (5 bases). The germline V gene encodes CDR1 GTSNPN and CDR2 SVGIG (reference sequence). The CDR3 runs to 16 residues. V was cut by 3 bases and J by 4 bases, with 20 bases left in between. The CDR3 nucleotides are TGTGCCTGGAGCGACCCTCAGAGTAGGGGCGCAGATACGCAGTATTTT. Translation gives CAWSDPQSRGADTQYF.

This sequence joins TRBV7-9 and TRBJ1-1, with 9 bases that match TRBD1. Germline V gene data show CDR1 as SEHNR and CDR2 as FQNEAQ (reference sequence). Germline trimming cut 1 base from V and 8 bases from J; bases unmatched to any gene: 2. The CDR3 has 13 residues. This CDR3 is CASSLVGQGEAFF. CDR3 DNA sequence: TGTGCCAGCAGCTTAGTAGGACAGGGGGAAGCTTTCTTT.

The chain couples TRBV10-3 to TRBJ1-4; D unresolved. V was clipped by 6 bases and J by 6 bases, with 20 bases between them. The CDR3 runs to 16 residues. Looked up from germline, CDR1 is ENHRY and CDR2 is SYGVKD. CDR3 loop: CAISDSRSKPDEKLFF. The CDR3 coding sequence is TGTGCCATCAGCGATAGCCGATCTAAACCAGATGAAAAACTGTTTTTT.

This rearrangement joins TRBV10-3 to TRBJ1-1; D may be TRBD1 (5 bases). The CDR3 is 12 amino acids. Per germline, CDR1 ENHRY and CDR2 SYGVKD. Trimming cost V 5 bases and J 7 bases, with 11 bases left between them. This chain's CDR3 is CAISSRAGEAFF. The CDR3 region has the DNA TGTGCCATCAGTTCCAGGGCCGGTGAAGCTTTCTTT.

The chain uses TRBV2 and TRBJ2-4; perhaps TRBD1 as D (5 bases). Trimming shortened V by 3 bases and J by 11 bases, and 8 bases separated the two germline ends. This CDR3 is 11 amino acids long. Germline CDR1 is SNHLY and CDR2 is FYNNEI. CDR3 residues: CASSEGPVQYF. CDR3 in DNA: TGTGCCAGCAGTGAGGGGCCAGTTCAGTACTTC.

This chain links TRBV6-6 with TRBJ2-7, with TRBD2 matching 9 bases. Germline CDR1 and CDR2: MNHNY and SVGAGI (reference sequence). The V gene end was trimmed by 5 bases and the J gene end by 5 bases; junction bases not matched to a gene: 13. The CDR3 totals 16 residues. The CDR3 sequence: CASSLQRAGGRDEQYF. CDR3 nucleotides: TGTGCCAGCAGTCTCCAGAGAGCGGGGGGCAGAGACGAGCAGTACTTC.

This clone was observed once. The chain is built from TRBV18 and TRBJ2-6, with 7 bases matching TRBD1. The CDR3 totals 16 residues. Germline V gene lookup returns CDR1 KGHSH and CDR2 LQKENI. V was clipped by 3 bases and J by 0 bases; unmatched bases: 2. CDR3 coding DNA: TGTGCCAGCTCACCGGGACAGACCTCTGGGGCCAACGTCCTGACTTTC. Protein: CASSPGQTSGANVLTF.

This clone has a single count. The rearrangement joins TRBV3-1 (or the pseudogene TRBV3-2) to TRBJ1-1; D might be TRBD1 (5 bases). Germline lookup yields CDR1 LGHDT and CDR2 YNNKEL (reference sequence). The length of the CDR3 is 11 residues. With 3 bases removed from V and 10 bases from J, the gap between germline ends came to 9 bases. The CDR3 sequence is CASSQAGSAFF. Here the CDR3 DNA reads TGTGCCAGCAGCCAGGCAGGGTCAGCTTTCTTT.

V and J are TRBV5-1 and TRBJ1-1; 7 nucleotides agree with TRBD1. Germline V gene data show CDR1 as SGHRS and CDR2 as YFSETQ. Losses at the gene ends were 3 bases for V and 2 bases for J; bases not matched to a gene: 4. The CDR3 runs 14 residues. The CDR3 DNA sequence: TGCGCCAGCAGCTATGGACAGGAAAACACTGAAGCTTTCTTT. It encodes CASSYGQENTEAFF.

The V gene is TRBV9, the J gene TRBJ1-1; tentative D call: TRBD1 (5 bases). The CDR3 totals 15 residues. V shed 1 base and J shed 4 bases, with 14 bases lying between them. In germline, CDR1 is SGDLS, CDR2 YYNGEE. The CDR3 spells CASSVTPGLSTEAFF. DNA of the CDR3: TGTGCCAGCAGCGTAACCCCAGGGCTCAGCACTGAAGCTTTCTTT.